Listed below are T cell receptor beta chains from one sample, sequenced in a study of T cell changes during pregnancy in multiple sclerosis. Sequencing was performed with immunoSEQ multiplex PCR; in TCRdb, only in-frame clones are kept and a portion is missing. Among some 30,000 clones listed, about nine tenths were seen once. Sequences were derived from CD8+ T cells from peripheral blood mononuclear cells, sampled before pregnancy. The receptors here all came from a female donor with multiple sclerosis, enrolled in a pregnancy study. CDR3s include the opening cysteine and the closing phenylalanine or tryptophan. D genes are given only for firm matches. Only some rows state a clone size, as once, few, many or a class for expanded clones.

V gene,clone size,D gene,J gene,CDR3 DNA,CDR3 protein
TRBV25-1,NA,NA,TRBJ1-2,TGTGCCAGCAGTACAGGGTCCTTCTATGGCTACACCTTC,CASSTGSFYGYTF
TRBV27,NA,TRBD2,TRBJ2-7,TGTGCCAGCAGGATAGCGGGAGGGTCTCCCTACGAGCAGTACTTC,CASRIAGGSPYEQYF
TRBV10-2,few,TRBD2,TRBJ2-4,TGCGCCAGCAGTGGGGCGGGGGACATTCAGTACTTC,CASSGAGDIQYF
TRBV27,NA,TRBD1,TRBJ1-5,TGTGCCAGCAGTAATTTACCGGGACAGGGTATCGAGCCCCAGCATTTT,CASSNLPGQGIEPQHF
TRBV11-3,NA,NA,TRBJ2-7,NA,CASSLVFGSDEQYF
TRBV27,NA,NA,TRBJ1-1,TGTGCCAGCATCTCGACTATGGACACTGAAGCTTTCTTT,CASISTMDTEAFF
TRBV5-1,NA,TRBD2,TRBJ2-5,TGCGCCAGCAGGGCCGGGCGGGGGGGCTGGCAAGAGACCCAGTACTTC,CASRAGRGGWQETQYF
TRBV5-6,NA,NA,TRBJ1-2,TGTGCCAGCAGCCTAGGTGGGCGGGACCCTACCAATCCCCTCGTATTGTACACCTTC,CASSLGGRDPTNPLVLYTF
TRBV11-1,NA,NA,TRBJ2-1,TGTGCCAGCAGCTTAGCAACCAGCTCCTACAATGAGCAGTTCTTC,CASSLATSSYNEQFF
TRBV1,NA,NA,TRBJ2-4,TGCACCAGCAGCCAAGGAGGCCCGATAGCCAAAAACATTCAGTACTTC,CTSSQGGPIAKNIQYF
TRBV19,NA,TRBD2,TRBJ2-5,TGTGCCAGTAGTATGGCTAGCGGGGGGACCCAAGAGACCCAGTACTTC,CASSMASGGTQETQYF
TRBV19,NA,NA,TRBJ1-1,TGTGCCAGTAGTATCTCAGGGGCGTCTGAAGCTTTCTTT,CASSISGASEAFF
TRBV28,NA,TRBD1,TRBJ1-1,TGTGCCAGCAGTTCCCCGGACAGGGGGATCACTGAAGCTTTCTTT,CASSSPDRGITEAFF
TRBV7-6,NA,NA,TRBJ2-3,TGTGCCAGCACCATCGAAGGGGGTCTAACAGATACGCAGTATTTT,CASTIEGGLTDTQYF
TRBV7-3,NA,NA,TRBJ2-1,TGTGCCAGCTTGCCCACTTATCCCCTAGCGAGGTTCTACAATGAGCAGTTCTTC,CASLPTYPLARFYNEQFF
TRBV2,NA,NA,TRBJ2-3,TGTGCCAGCAGTGAAGCGCAGGTCTCCCCGAGCACAGATACGCAGTATTTT,CASSEAQVSPSTDTQYF
TRBV7-8,NA,NA,TRBJ1-1,TGTGCCAGCAGCTTAGTTGGGCAGTTGAACACTGAAGCTTTCTTT,CASSLVGQLNTEAFF
TRBV5-1,NA,TRBD2,TRBJ2-1,TGCGCCAGCAGCTTGGCTTTTGGACTAGCGGGACATGAGCAGTTCTTC,CASSLAFGLAGHEQFF
TRBV2,NA,TRBD1,TRBJ2-7,TGTGCCAGCTCTGGACTACGGGACAGGGTTGGGGACGAGCAGTACTTC,CASSGLRDRVGDEQYF
TRBV7-8,NA,NA,TRBJ1-3,TGTGCCAGCAGCCCATCGATGAGCTTGGAGGGAAACACCATATATTTT,CASSPSMSLEGNTIYF
TRBV7-6,NA,NA,TRBJ1-5,TGTGCCAGCAGCTTAGGCACACCCCATCAGCCCCAGCATTTT,CASSLGTPHQPQHF
TRBV9,NA,NA,TRBJ1-2,TGTGCCAGCAGCGTAGTTGGGGGGGATGGCTACACCTTC,CASSVVGGDGYTF
TRBV9,NA,TRBD1,TRBJ2-3,TGTGCCAGCAGCGAGGGACAGACCAGCACAGATACGCAGTATTTT,CASSEGQTSTDTQYF
TRBV5-1,few,TRBD1,TRBJ1-6,TGCGCCAGCAGCTCCAACAGGGGAAATTCACCCCTCCACTTT,CASSSNRGNSPLHF
TRBV7-6,NA,TRBD2,TRBJ2-7,TGTGCCAGCAGCCTCGGCAGCGGGAGGGCCCTCGACGAGCAGTACTTC,CASSLGSGRALDEQYF
TRBV7-9,NA,TRBD1,TRBJ2-3,TGTGCCAGCAGCTTAGCAGGGACAGGGGGCGGCACAGATACGCAGTATTTT,CASSLAGTGGGTDTQYF
TRBV6-5,NA,NA,TRBJ2-1,TGTGCCAGCAGTTACGTCCCCGACTTTTCCTACAATGAGCAGTTCTTC,CASSYVPDFSYNEQFF
TRBV5-5,NA,TRBD1,TRBJ2-7,TGTGCCAGCAGCTTCAGGACAGGGTCGCCCTACGAGCAGTACTTC,CASSFRTGSPYEQYF
TRBV7-8,NA,NA,TRBJ2-2,TGTGCCAGCAGCTTAAGGGGCAGGACACAGAGCACCGGGGAGCTGTTTTTT,CASSLRGRTQSTGELFF
TRBV11-2,NA,NA,TRBJ2-3,TGTGCCAGCAGCTTAGAACAGGGAAAAGATACGCAGTATTTT,CASSLEQGKDTQYF
TRBV7-8,NA,TRBD1,TRBJ2-1,TGTGCCAGCAGCTTAGCCAGGGGGATCGATGAGCAGTTCTTC,CASSLARGIDEQFF
TRBV5-1,NA,TRBD2,TRBJ2-1,TGCGCCAGCAGCTTTGTGTTAGTAGCGGGAGGCCCAACCTACAATGAGCAGTTCTTC,CASSFVLVAGGPTYNEQFF
TRBV9,NA,NA,TRBJ2-2,TGTGCCAGCAGCCCCGAGGGCCAGATCTTCACCGGGGAGCTGTTTTTT,CASSPEGQIFTGELFF